This T cell receptor (beta chain) emerged from a study of blood T cell repertoires in COVID-19 (dated by TCRdb to about 2020). At the level of the whole study: Collaborator samples came from the United States, Italy and Spain and covered acute and convalescent phases of COVID-19. Sample metadata almost always included a de-identified subject ID, COVID-19 status, age in years and sex. Subjects who had been exposed to COVID-19, were actively infected with it, or had recovered from it provided the deeply sampled blood TCRbeta repertoires that made up the dataset. Samples were obtained from the ongoing ImmuneRACE study (first 160 participants) and from about 1,300 subjects provided by 6 global collaborators. Where available, HLA class I and class II types were obtained from metadata supplied by the sample provider rather than from assay-based typing. The prospective study material was composed of cDNA or gDNA derived from T cells, B-cell-depleted T cells, or PBMCs. The repertoires were released in a freely available public database intended as a resource for research on the immune response to SARS-CoV-2.

As to this clone: There is no known antigen for this receptor. Per-nucleotide qualities are absent, and no much larger clonotype sits a single base away.

The collaborating institutions used their own protocols to collect whole blood in K2EDTA tubes. For TCRbeta analysis, collaborator samples were shipped as frozen whole blood, as isolated PBMCs, or as DNA extracted from either sample type. What the authors observed across the whole study: How much clinical and demographic metadata was included differed by source and by participant, and the metadata was provided uncurated.

The germline V gene (reference sequence) specifies SEHNR as CDR1 and FQNEAQ as CDR2. CDR3 length: 13 amino acids, cysteine to phenylalanine. Of all the DNA, just the CDR3 is kept, 39 bases in frame from base 1. V is pared back by 5 bases and J by 7 bases, with 14 bases lying between the germline termini. TCRbeta CDR3 regions were amplified from genomic DNA by means of the immunoSEQ Assay, a bias-controlled multiplex PCR. Processing in the source paper ran as follows. The number of nucleated cells in each sample was estimated by amplification of reference gene primers within the assay. Sequence reads were collapsed and filtered to measure the absolute abundance of every unique TCRbeta CDR3 rearrangement. For each sample, productive Simpson clonality was calculated by taking the square root of Simpson's diversity index across productive rearrangements. In TCRdb, the immuneACCESS table is reduced to in-frame sequences with V and J assigned. These tables do not hold every clone; where another copy was compared, an unresolved V gene accounts for under half, and the others remain unexplained. The DNA was the basis for D and trimming; V, J and clone size are from that table. The sample contains 60,000 to 65,000 clones, more than 80% of them found a single time. Of the sample, around 8.3% is held by the ten largest clones.

The TCR originated in a human donor with active COVID-19. The donor label of this sample is uncertain. Recombination connected TRBV7-9 to TRBJ1-2, with TRBD1 perhaps the D gene, on 6 matching bases. Sequenced input: peripheral blood. The DNA is TGTGCCAGCAGCCCGGGTGGGGGCCTTGGCTACACCTTC. Its amino acids are CASSPGGGLGYTF.